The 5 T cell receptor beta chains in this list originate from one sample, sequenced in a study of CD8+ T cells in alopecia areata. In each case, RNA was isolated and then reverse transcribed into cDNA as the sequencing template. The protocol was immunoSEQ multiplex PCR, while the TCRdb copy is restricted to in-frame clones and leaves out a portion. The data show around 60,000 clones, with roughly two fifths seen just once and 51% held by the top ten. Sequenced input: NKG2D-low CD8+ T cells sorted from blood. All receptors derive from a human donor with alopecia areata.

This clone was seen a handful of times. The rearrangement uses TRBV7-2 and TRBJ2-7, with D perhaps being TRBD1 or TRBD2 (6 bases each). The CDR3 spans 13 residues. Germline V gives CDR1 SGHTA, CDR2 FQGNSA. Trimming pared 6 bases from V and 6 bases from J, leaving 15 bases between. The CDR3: CASSLGWGAEQYF. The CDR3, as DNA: TGTGCCAGCAGTCTCGGGTGGGGGGCCGAGCAGTACTTC.

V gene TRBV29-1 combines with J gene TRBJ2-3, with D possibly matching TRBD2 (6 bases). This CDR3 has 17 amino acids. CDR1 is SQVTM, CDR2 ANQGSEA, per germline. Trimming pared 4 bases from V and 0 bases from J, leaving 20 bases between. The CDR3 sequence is CSVVSVAAQHSTDTQYF. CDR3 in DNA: TGCAGCGTTGTATCGGTAGCGGCCCAGCATAGCACAGATACGCAGTATTTT.

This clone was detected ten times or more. The CDR3 loop is CASSINSAYEQYF. The CDR3 bases are TGTGCCAGTAGTATTAACAGCGCCTACGAGCAGTACTTC. The chain joins TRBV19 to TRBJ2-7, with no clear D. The CDR3 contains 13 residues. V lost 3 bases, J lost 2 bases, and 8 bases lay in between. Germline-derived CDR1 and CDR2 are LNHDA and SQIVND (reference sequence).

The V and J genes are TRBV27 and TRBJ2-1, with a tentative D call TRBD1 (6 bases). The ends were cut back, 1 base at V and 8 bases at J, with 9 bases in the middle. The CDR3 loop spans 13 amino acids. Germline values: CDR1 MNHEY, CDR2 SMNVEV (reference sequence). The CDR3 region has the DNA TGTGCCAGCAGTTTATTCAAGGGGGATGAGCAGTTCTTC. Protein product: CASSLFKGDEQFF.

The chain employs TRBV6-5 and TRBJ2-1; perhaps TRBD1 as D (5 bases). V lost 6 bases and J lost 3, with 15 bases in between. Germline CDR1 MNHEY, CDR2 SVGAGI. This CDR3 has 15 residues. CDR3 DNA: TGTGCCAGCAGAGTGAAAGGGGTTCGCTACAATGAGCAGTTCTTC. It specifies CASRVKGVRYNEQFF.